The rows below give T cell receptor beta chains drawn from one sample of a study of blood T cell repertoires in COVID-19. Using immunoSEQ multiplex PCR, the repertoire was profiled, and TCRdb retains in-frame clones only, with some absent. The sample carries approximately 250,000 clones, approximately 90% recorded once. The sequenced sample was PBMCs or T cells enriched from blood (not recorded which). The receptors were sampled from a woman aged 25 to 39 who had recovered from COVID-19. Each CDR3 is given with its conserved first and last residue. The order of the fields is CDR3 length, D gene, V gene, clone size, J gene, CDR3 DNA, CDR3 protein. The D gene is left open where the match is weak. Rows may omit the clone size; those that give it use once, few, many or a size class.

16	.	TRBV11-1	.	TRBJ1-6	TGTGCCAGCAGCTTAGCGGCGGGGGCTTATAATTCACCCCTCCACTTT	CASSLAAGAYNSPLHF
15	TRBD1	TRBV5-4	.	TRBJ1-1	TGTGCCAGCAGCTTGGCGGGGACAGGGGGCTCTGAAGCTTTCTTT	CASSLAGTGGSEAFF
18	TRBD2	TRBV7-8	.	TRBJ2-1	TGTGCCAGCAGCCTCGGCCTAGCGGGAATTGTCTCCTACAATGAGCAGTTCTTC	CASSLGLAGIVSYNEQFF
14	.	TRBV3-1/TRBV3-2	few	TRBJ1-2	TGTGCCAGCAGCCACCAACGGGGTGGCTATGGCTACACCTTC	CASSHQRGGYGYTF
17	.	TRBV25-1	once	TRBJ2-1	TGTGCCAGCAGTGAAAATATCTGGGGCAGGGGCTACAATGAGCAGTTCTTC	CASSENIWGRGYNEQFF
15	TRBD1	TRBV13	once	TRBJ2-5	TGTGCCAGCAGCTCCTGGGACAGCTTCCAAGAGACCCAGTACTTC	CASSSWDSFQETQYF
18	.	TRBV27	once	TRBJ1-1	TGTGCCAGCAGTTTATCGAATCCTTGGGGCAGGCGCTACACTGAAGCTTTCTTT	CASSLSNPWGRRYTEAFF
15	.	TRBV15	.	TRBJ2-2	TGTGCCACCAGCAGAGACTTCGGGGTATCCGGGGAGCTGTTTTTT	CATSRDFGVSGELFF
14	.	TRBV27	.	TRBJ1-2	TGTGCCAGCAGCCTGACAGGCAGTCACTATGGCTACACCTTC	CASSLTGSHYGYTF
14	TRBD1	TRBV7-6	.	TRBJ2-4	TGTGCCAGCAGCCAAGACAGGGTCGGGAACATTCAGTACTTC	CASSQDRVGNIQYF
16	TRBD1	TRBV6-1	few	TRBJ1-5	TGTGCCAGCAGTGAACAGGTAGGGGGCATAAATCAGCCCCAGCATTTT	CASSEQVGGINQPQHF
17	.	TRBV5-4	.	TRBJ1-5	TGTGCCAGCAGCTTGGGGGGGGGCGCGGGGATCAATCAGCCCCAGCATTTT	CASSLGGGAGINQPQHF
13	.	TRBV19	.	TRBJ1-1	TGTGCCAGTAGTATGTCAGGGCAAAATGAAGCTTTCTTT	CASSMSGQNEAFF
14	TRBD1	TRBV15	.	TRBJ2-5	TGTGCCACCGGGCCGGGACAGAAGAAAGAGACCCAGTACTTC	CATGPGQKKETQYF
14	.	TRBV28	once	TRBJ1-2	TGTGCCAGCAGCACCCTCGGGACACTTTATGGCTACACCTTC	CASSTLGTLYGYTF
14	TRBD1	TRBV9	.	TRBJ1-2	TGTGCCAGCAGCCCAGGACAGGGCAACTATGGCTACACCTTC	CASSPGQGNYGYTF
15	TRBD1	TRBV27	.	TRBJ1-2	TGTGCCAGCAGTCTACCGGGACAGGGGATAACTGGCTACACCTTC	CASSLPGQGITGYTF
15	.	TRBV28	.	TRBJ2-5	TGTGCCAGCAGTTTACGTGGACAGCAAGAGAGGACCCAGTACTTC	CASSLRGQQERTQYF
11	.	TRBV19	.	TRBJ2-5	TGTGCCAGTAGCATGGGCGAGACCCAGTACTTC	CASSMGETQYF
14	TRBD1	TRBV5-5	.	TRBJ2-5	TGTGCCAGCAGCTGGACAGGGGGCGTGGAGACCCAGTACTTC	CASSWTGGVETQYF
16	TRBD2	TRBV5-1	.	TRBJ2-7	TGCGCCAGCAGCTTGGTTGTAGCGGGAGGTCTCTACGAGCAGTACTTC	CASSLVVAGGLYEQYF
14	.	TRBV6-5	.	TRBJ2-2	TGTGCCAGCACATGGGCTAGCAGCGCCGGGGAGCTGTTTTTT	CASTWASSAGELFF